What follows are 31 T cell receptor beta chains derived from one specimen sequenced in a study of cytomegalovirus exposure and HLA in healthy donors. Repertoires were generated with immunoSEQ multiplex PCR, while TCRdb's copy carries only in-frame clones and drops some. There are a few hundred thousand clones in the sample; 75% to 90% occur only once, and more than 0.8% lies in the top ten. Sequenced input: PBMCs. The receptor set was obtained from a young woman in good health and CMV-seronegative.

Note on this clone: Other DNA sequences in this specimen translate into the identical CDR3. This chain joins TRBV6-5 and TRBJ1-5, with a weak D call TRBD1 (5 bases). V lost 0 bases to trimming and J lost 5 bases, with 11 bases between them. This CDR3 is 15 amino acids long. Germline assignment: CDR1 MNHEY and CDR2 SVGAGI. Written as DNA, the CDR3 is TGTGCCAGCAGTTACTCGGGAGGAGGGGATCAGCCCCAGCATTTT. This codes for CASSYSGGGDQPQHF.

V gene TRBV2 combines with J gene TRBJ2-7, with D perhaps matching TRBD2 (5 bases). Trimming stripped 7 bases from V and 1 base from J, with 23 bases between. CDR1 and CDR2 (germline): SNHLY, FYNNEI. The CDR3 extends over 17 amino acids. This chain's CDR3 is CASMVTGEGGESYEQYF. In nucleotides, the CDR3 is TGTGCCAGCATGGTCACGGGTGAGGGTGGAGAATCCTACGAGCAGTACTTC.

CDR3 DNA sequence: TGTGCCAGCAGTTTATTACAGGGATTGAACACCGGGGAGCTGTTTTTT. This gives the protein CASSLLQGLNTGELFF. V usage is TRBV28 and J usage is TRBJ2-2; perhaps TRBD1 as D (6 bases). Trimming pared 1 base from V and 1 base from J, leaving 10 bases between. The CDR3 has 16 amino acids. The V gene's germline CDR1 is MDHEN and CDR2 SYDVKM.

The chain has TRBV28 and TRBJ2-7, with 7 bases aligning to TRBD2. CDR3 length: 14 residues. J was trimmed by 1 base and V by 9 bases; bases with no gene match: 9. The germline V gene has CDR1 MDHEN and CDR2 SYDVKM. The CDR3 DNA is TGTGCCAGTAAATACCGACTAGCTTCCTACGAGCAGTACTTC. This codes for CASKYRLASYEQYF.

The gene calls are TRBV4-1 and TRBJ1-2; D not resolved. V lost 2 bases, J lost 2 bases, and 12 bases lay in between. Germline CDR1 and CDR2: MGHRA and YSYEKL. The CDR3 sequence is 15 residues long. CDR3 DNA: TGCGCCAGCAGCCAACCGCGGAACCTAAACTATGGCTACACCTTC. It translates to CASSQPRNLNYGYTF.

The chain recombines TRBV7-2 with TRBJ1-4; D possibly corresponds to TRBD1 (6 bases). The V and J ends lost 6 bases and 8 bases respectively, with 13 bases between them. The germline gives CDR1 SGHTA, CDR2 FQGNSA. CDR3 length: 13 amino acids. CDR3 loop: CASRGGAGEKLFF. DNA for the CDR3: TGTGCCAGCAGAGGGGGGGCTGGGGAAAAACTGTTTTTT. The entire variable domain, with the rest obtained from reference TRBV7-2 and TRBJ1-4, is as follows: GAGVSQSPSNKVTEKGKDVELRCDPISGHTALYWYRQSLGQGLEFLIYFQGNSAPDKSGLPSDRFSAERTGGSVSTLTIQRTQQEDSAVYLCASRGGAGEKLFFGSGTQLSVL.

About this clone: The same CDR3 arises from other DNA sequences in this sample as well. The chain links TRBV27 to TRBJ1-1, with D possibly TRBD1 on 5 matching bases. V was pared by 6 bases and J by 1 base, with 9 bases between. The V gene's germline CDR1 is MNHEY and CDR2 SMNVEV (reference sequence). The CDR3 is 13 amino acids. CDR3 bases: TGTGCCAGCAGCCGGCAGGGGAACACTGAAGCTTTCTTT. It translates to CASSRQGNTEAFF.

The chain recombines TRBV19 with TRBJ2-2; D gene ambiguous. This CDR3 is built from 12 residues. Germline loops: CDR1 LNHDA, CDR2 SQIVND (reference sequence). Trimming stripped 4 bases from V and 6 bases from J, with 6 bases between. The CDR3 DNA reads TGTGCCAGTAGTACCTTTTCCGGGGAGCTGTTTTTT. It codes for CASSTFSGELFF.

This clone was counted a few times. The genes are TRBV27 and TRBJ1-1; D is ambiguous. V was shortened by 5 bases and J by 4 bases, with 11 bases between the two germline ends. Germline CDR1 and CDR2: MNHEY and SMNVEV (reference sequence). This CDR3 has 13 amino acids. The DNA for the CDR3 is TGTGCCAGCAGTACCCCCCTAGGCACTGAAGCTTTCTTT. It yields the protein CASSTPLGTEAFF.

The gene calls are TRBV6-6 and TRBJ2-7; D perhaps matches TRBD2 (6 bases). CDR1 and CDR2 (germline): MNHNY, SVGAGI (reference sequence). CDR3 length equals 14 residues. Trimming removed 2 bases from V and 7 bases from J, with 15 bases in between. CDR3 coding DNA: TGTGCCAGCAGTTACGCCGCACTAGCAGGGGAGCAGTACTTC. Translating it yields CASSYAALAGEQYF.

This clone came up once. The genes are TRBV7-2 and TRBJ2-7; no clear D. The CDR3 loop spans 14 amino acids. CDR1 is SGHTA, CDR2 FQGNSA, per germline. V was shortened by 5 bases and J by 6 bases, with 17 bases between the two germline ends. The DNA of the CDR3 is TGTGCCAGCAGCCCCCTGACGGGTGACCGCGAGCAGTACTTC. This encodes CASSPLTGDREQYF.

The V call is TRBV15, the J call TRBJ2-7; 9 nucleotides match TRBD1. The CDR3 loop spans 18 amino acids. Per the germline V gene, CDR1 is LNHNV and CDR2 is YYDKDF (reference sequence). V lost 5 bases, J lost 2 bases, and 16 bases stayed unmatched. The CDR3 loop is CATSGAPGQGLSAYEQYF. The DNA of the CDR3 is TGTGCCACCAGCGGGGCCCCGGGACAGGGATTGAGCGCCTACGAGCAGTACTTC.

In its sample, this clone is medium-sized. CDR3 loop: CASSLAGDLSGANVLTF. The DNA for the CDR3 is TGTGCCAGCAGTTTAGCGGGAGATCTCTCCGGGGCCAACGTCCTGACTTTC. J is TRBJ2-6 and V is TRBV2, with 9 positions matching TRBD2. CDR1 SNHLY and CDR2 FYNNEI come from the germline V gene. This CDR3 has 17 residues. V lost 5 bases, J lost 4 bases, and 9 bases stayed unmatched.

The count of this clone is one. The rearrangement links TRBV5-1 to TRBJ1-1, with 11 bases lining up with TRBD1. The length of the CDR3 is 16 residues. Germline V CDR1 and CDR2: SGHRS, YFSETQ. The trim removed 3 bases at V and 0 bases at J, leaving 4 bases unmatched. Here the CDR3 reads CASSSGQGALNTEAFF. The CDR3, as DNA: TGCGCCAGCAGCTCCGGACAGGGGGCCTTGAACACTGAAGCTTTCTTT.

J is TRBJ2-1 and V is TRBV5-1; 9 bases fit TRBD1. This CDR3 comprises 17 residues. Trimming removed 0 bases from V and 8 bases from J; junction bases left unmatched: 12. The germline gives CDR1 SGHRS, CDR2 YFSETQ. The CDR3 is CASSLGILGTGFHEQFF. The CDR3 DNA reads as TGCGCCAGCAGCTTGGGGATCTTGGGGACAGGGTTCCATGAGCAGTTCTTC.

The CDR3 sequence is CASSVTGDGEKLFF. The CDR3 nucleotides are TGTGCCAGCAGCGTGACAGGGGACGGCGAAAAACTGTTTTTT. V is TRBV5-6 and J is TRBJ1-4; 8 bases are a match to TRBD1. Germline assignment: CDR1 SGHDT and CDR2 YYEEEE. This CDR3 is built from 14 residues. V lost 4 bases and J lost 8; bases outside the gene matches: 7.

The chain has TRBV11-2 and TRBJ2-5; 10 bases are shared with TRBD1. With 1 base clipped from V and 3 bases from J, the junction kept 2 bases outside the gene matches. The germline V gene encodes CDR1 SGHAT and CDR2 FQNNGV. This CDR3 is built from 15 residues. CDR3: CASSLGGTGEETQYF. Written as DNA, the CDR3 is TGTGCCAGCAGCTTAGGAGGGACAGGGGAAGAGACCCAGTACTTC.

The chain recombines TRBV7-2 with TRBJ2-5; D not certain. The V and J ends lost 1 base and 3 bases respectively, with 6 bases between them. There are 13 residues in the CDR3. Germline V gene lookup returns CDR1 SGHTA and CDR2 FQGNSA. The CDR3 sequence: CASSLGAEETQYF. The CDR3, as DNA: TGTGCCAGCAGCTTAGGGGCAGAAGAGACCCAGTACTTC.

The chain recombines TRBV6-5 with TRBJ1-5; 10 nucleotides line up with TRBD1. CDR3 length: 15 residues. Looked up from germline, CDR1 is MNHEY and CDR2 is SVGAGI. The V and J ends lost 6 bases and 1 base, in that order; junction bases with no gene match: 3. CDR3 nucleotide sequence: TGTGCCAGCAGCCGGACAGGGGGAAGCAATCAGCCCCAGCATTTT. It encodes CASSRTGGSNQPQHF.

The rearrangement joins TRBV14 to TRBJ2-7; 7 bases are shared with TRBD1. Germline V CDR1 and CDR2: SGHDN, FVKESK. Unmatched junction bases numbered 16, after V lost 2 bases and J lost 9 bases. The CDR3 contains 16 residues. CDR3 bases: TGTGCCAGCAGCCAAAACACTAACAGGGGCGGCGTCGGGCAGTACTTC. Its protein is CASSQNTNRGGVGQYF. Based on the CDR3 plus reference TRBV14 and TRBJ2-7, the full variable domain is EAGVTQFPSHSVIEKGQTVTLRCDPISGHDNLYWYRRVMGKEIKFLLHFVKESKQDESGMPNNRFLAERTGGTYSTLKVQPAELEDSGVYFCASSQNTNRGGVGQYFGPGTRLTVT.

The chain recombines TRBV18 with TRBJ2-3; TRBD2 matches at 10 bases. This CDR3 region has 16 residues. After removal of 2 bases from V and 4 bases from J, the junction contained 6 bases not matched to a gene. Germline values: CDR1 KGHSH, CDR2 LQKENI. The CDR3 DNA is TGTGCCAGCTCACCATTACAAGCGGGAGGGCCAGATACGCAGTATTTT. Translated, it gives CASSPLQAGGPDTQYF. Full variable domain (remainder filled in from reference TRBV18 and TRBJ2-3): NAGVMQNPRHLVRRRGQEARLRCSPMKGHSHVYWYRQLPEEGLKFMVYLQKENIIDESGMPKERFSAEFPKEGPSILRIQQVVRGDSAAYFCASSPLQAGGPDTQYFGPGTRLTVL.

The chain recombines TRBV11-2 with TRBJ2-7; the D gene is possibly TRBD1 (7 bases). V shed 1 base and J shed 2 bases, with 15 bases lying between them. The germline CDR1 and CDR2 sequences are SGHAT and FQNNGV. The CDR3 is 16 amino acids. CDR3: CASSLGGWRGPYEQYF. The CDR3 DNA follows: TGTGCCAGCAGCTTAGGGGGTTGGAGGGGGCCCTACGAGCAGTACTTC.

The CDR3 loop is CASSPRQGGYEQYF. CDR3 DNA: TGTGCCAGCAGCCCTCGACAGGGGGGATACGAGCAGTACTTC. The V call is TRBV9, the J call TRBJ2-7; 9 nucleotides match TRBD1. V lost 4 bases and J lost 4; bases outside the gene matches: 6. The germline CDR1 and CDR2 sequences are SGDLS and YYNGEE. This CDR3 has 14 amino acids.

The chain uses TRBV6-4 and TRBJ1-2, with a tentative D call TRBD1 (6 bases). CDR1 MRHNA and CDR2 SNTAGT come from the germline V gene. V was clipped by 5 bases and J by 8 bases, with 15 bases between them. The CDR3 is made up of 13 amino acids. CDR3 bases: TGTGCCAGCAGTCCGACAGGCTCTGAGGGCTACACCTTC. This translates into CASSPTGSEGYTF.

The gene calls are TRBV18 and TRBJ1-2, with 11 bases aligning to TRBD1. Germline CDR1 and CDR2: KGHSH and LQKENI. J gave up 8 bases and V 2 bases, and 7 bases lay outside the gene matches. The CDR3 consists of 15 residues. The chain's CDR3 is CASSPVGQGARGYTF. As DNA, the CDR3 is TGTGCCAGCTCACCAGTTGGACAGGGGGCTCGAGGCTACACCTTC.

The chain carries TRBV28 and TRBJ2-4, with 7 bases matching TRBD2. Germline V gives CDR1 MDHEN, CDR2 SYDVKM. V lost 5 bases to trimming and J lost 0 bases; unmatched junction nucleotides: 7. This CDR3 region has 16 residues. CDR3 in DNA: TGTGCCAGCAGTACACTGGGGGGGATAGCCAAAAACATTCAGTACTTC. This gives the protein CASSTLGGIAKNIQYF.

The CDR3 region is CASSHGGSTDTQYF. The CDR3 nucleotides are TGTGCCAGTAGTCACGGCGGGAGCACAGATACGCAGTATTTT. The chain links TRBV19 to TRBJ2-3, with a tentative D call TRBD2 (5 bases). Germline CDR1 is LNHDA and CDR2 is SQIVND (reference sequence). The CDR3 extends over 14 amino acids. V was trimmed by 5 bases and J by 0 bases, leaving 9 bases between them.

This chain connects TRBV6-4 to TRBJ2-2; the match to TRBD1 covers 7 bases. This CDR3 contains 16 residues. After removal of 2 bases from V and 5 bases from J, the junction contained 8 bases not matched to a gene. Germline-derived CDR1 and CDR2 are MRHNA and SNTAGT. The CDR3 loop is CASSDPTGKGTGELFF. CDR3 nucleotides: TGTGCCAGCAGTGACCCGACAGGGAAGGGGACCGGGGAGCTGTTTTTT.

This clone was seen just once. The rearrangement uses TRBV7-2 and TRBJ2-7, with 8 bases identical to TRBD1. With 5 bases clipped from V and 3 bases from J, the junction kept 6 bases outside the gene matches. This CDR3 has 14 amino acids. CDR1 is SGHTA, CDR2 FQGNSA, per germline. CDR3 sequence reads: CASSHGTGYYEQYF. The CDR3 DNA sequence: TGTGCCAGCAGCCACGGGACAGGATACTACGAGCAGTACTTC. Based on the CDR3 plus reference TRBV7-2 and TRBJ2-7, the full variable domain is GAGVSQSPSNKVTEKGKDVELRCDPISGHTALYWYRQSLGQGLEFLIYFQGNSAPDKSGLPSDRFSAERTGGSVSTLTIQRTQQEDSAVYLCASSHGTGYYEQYFGPGTRLTVT.

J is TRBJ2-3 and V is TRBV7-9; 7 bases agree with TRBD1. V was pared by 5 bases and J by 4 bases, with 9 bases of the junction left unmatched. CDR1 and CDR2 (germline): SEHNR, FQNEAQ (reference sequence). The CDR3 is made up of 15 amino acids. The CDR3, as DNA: TGTGCCAGCAGCCCGGCAGGGGGTCCCTCAGATACGCAGTATTTT. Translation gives CASSPAGGPSDTQYF. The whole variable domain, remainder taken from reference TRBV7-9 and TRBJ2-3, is DTGVSQNPRHKITKRGQNVTFRCDPISEHNRLYWYRQTLGQGPEFLTYFQNEAQLEKSRLLSDRFSAERPKGSFSTLEIQRTEQGDSAMYLCASSPAGGPSDTQYFGPGTRLTVL.

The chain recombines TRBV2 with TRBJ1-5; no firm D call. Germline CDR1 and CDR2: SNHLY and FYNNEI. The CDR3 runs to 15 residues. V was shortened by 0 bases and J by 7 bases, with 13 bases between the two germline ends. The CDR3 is CASSEALPRGQPQHF. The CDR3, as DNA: TGTGCCAGCAGTGAAGCGTTACCACGAGGACAGCCCCAGCATTTT.